This TCR beta chain was identified during a study of T-cell reconstitution after alpha-beta-depleted transplantation in children. General observations from the study: Reported findings indicate that, about two months after transplant, alpha-beta T cells came from several hundred expanded clones, which were derived from non-depleted graft cells. Once a year had passed after transplant, T-cell counts and diversity came mostly from newly produced T cells. For some patients, TCRbeta diversity was high at day 60 because of recipient T cells and thymic progenitors that survived.

At least ten counts were recorded for this clonotype. Antigen unknown. Unique molecular identifiers tagged the TCRbeta library. TCRdb re-called the PCR reads with MiXCR, one entry per CDR3 protein. The data hold 180,000 or so distinct CDR3 sequences, with 5.5% to 7% observed a single time. Specimen: PBMCs, collected before TCRalphabeta/CD19-depleted stem cell transplant. This receptor was obtained from a girl less than two years old with combined immunodeficiency, due to receive a stem cell transplant.

The DNA of the CDR3 is TGTGCCAGCAGCCCTGGACCTCCCAGGACCTACGAGCAGTACTTC. This encodes CASSPGPPRTYEQYF. The genes are TRBV7-9 and TRBJ2-7; D is uncertain. The CDR3 covers 15 residues. V lost 5 bases and J lost 2, with 16 bases in between. Germline V gene data show CDR1 as SEHNR and CDR2 as FQNEAQ (reference sequence).